This TCR beta chain was profiled in a study of shared clonotypes between healthy human individuals. On the study more broadly: CD4 naive cells filled three plates per donor, CD4 memory three, CD8 naive two and CD8 memory one.

CDR1 SGHDN and CDR2 FVKESK come from the germline V gene. The CDR3 is made up of 15 amino acids. V dropped 3 bases and J dropped 10; count of bases not matched to a gene: 9. Only in-frame clones appear in the TCRdb table, and some are missing; sequencing was by immunoSEQ multiplex PCR. The sample carries about 2.3 million clones, 92% recorded once. The sequence derives from a man aged 18 to 30 in good health. Some clones in this sample may be carry-over from other donors' samples. Material: naive CD4+ T cells from PBMCs. Documented subset: CD45RA+ positively selected. The chain uses TRBV14 and TRBJ1-6; TRBD1 matches at 7 bases. The CDR3 nucleotides are TGTGCCAGCAGCCAGGGAGACAGGGTACGATCACCCCTCCACTTT. Amino acid sequence: CASSQGDRVRSPLHF. Supplemented by reference TRBV14 and TRBJ1-6, the full variable domain reads EAGVTQFPSHSVIEKGQTVTLRCDPISGHDNLYWYRRVMGKEIKFLLHFVKESKQDESGMPNNRFLAERTGGTYSTLKVQPAELEDSGVYFCASSQGDRVRSPLHFGNGTRLTVT.